Listed here are 4 T cell receptor beta chains from one sample, sequenced in a study of blood T cell repertoires in COVID-19. TCRdb's copy holds only in-frame clones and misses some; the assay was immunoSEQ multiplex PCR. The table records 200,000 to 300,000 clones, approximately 86% of them present only once. Sample: PBMCs or T cells enriched from blood (not recorded which). All receptors come from a woman younger than 35 who had recovered from COVID-19.

The rearrangement links TRBV10-2 to TRBJ2-3; no firm D call. Germline assignment: CDR1 WSHSY and CDR2 SAAADI. The CDR3 length is 16 residues. With 6 bases removed from V and 4 bases from J, the gap between germline ends came to 20 bases. Here the CDR3 reads CASSHLGRPRADTQYF. The CDR3 region has the DNA TGCGCCAGCAGCCACCTAGGCCGACCCCGTGCAGATACGCAGTATTTT.

This rearrangement joins TRBV30 to TRBJ1-1, with D possibly matching TRBD1 (5 bases). CDR1 is GTSNPN and CDR2 is SVGIG in the germline V gene (reference sequence). This CDR3 has 13 amino acids. V lost 3 bases, J lost 2 bases, and 10 bases lay in between. DNA of the CDR3: TGTGCCTGGAGCCCGCGGACAAACACTGAAGCTTTCTTT. It yields the protein CAWSPRTNTEAFF. The complete variable domain, with remaining parts taken from reference TRBV30 and TRBJ1-1, reads SQTIHQWPATLVQPVGSPLSLECTVEGTSNPNLYWYRQAAGRGLQLLFYSVGIGQISSEVPQNLSASRPQDRQFILSSKKLLLSDSGFYLCAWSPRTNTEAFFGQGTRLTVV.

The table lists this clone with a count of one. The chain combines TRBV28 with TRBJ2-1, with 11 bases that match TRBD2. The V and J ends lost 3 bases and 0 bases, in that order; junction bases with no gene match: 7. This CDR3 has 18 amino acids. CDR1 MDHEN and CDR2 SYDVKM come from the germline V gene. The CDR3 nucleotides are TGTGCCAGCAGTTTCGCTAGCGGGAGGCCTAGCTCCTACAATGAGCAGTTCTTC. Translation gives CASSFASGRPSSYNEQFF.

The chain carries TRBV4-1 and TRBJ1-2; 7 nucleotides line up with TRBD1. The CDR3 spans 19 residues. Trimming removed 0 bases from V and 0 bases from J; junction bases left unmatched: 13. Germline CDR1 is MGHRA and CDR2 is YSYEKL. CDR3 nucleotide sequence: TGCGCCAGCAGCCAAGATCCCGGGACAGACACTGTCACTAACTATGGCTACACCTTC. It is translated as CASSQDPGTDTVTNYGYTF.